This T cell receptor (beta chain) came from a study of cytomegalovirus exposure and HLA in healthy donors. This clone was recorded a few times. Its antigen is undetermined. With 60 Vbeta and 13 Jbeta primers, the PCR was carried out. Assay: immunoSEQ multiplex PCR; the TCRdb copy retains only in-frame clones and omits some. The data show some 190,000 clones, about four fifths seen once. After removal of 9 bases from V and 2 bases from J, the junction contained 6 bases not matched to a gene. This CDR3 spans 16 amino acids. CDR1 is SNHLY and CDR2 is FYNNEI in the germline V gene. General study points: As a later analysis revealed, most CMV-associated TCR beta chains appeared HLA-restricted.

J is TRBJ2-6 and V is TRBV2; 11 bases agree with TRBD1. Sequencing used PBMCs. This TCR was recovered from a young man in good health and CMV-seronegative. The CDR3 nucleotides read TGTGCCAGGGGGGGACAGGGGGTCACTGGGGCCAACGTCCTGACTTTC. Encoded protein: CARGGQGVTGANVLTF. Drawing the rest from reference TRBV2 and TRBJ2-6, the complete variable domain is EPEVTQTPSHQVTQMGQEVILRCVPISNHLYFYWYRQILGQKVEFLVSFYNNEISEKSEIFDDQFSVERPDGSNFTLKIRSTKLEDSAMYFCARGGQGVTGANVLTFGAGSRLTVL.